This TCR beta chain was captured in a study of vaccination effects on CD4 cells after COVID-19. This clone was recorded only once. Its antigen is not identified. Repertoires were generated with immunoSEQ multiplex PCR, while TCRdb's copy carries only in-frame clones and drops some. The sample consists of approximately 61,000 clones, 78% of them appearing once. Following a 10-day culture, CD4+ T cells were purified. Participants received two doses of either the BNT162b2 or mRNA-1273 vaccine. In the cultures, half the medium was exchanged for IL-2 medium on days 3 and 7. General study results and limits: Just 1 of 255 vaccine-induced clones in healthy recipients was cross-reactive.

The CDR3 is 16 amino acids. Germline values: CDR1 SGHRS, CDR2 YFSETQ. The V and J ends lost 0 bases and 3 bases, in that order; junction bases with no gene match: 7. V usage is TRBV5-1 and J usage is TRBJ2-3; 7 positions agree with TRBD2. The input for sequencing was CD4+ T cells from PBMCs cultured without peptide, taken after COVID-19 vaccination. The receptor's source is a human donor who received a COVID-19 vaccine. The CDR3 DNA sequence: TGCGCCAGCAGCTTGGACCCCGGGGGGACTACAGATACGCAGTATTTT. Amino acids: CASSLDPGGTTDTQYF.